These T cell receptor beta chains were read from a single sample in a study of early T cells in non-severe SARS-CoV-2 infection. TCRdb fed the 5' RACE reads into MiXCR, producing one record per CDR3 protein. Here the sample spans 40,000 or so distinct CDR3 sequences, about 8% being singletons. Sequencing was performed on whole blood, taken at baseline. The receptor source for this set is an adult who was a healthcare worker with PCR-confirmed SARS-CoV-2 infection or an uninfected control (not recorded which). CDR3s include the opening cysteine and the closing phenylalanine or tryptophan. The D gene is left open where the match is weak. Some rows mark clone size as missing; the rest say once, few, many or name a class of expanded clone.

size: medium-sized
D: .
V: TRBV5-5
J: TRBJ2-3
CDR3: CASSLASTDTQYF
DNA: TGTGCCAGCAGCTTGGCCAGCACAGATACGCAGTATTTT

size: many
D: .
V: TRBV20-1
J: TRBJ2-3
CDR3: CSAIGWGAETDTQYF
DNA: TGCAGTGCCATAGGCTGGGGGGCCGAGACAGATACGCAGTATTTT

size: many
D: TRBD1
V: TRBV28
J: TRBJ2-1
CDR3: CASSKRQGEQFF
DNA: TGTGCCAGCAGTAAACGACAGGGCGAGCAGTTCTTC

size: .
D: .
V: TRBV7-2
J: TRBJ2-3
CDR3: CASSPSRVADTQYF
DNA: TGTGCCAGCAGCCCCTCGAGGGTCGCAGATACGCAGTATTTT

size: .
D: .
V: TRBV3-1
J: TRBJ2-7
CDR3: CASSQPRADSPPLEQYF
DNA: TGTGCCAGCAGCCAACCCAGGGCGGACTCCCCCCCTCTGGAGCAGTACTTC

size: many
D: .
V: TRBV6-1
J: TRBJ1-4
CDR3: CASSVPRGSRKLFF
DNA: TGTGCCAGCAGTGTCCCCCGAGGCTCAAGAAAACTGTTTTTT

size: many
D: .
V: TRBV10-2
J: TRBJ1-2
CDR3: CASSESWAGDYGYTF
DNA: TGCGCCAGCAGTGAGTCCTGGGCAGGGGACTATGGCTACACCTTC

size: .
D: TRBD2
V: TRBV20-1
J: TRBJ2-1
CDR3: CSARDLQRGDYNEQFF
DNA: TGCAGTGCTAGAGATTTACAGCGGGGGGACTACAATGAGCAGTTCTTC

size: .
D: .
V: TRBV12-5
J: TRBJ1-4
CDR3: CASGLGQTATNEKLFF
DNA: TGTGCTAGTGGTTTAGGACAGACTGCAACTAATGAAAAACTGTTTTTT

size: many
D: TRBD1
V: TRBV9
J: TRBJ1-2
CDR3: CASSVGEGDREAYGYTF
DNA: TGTGCCAGCAGCGTAGGAGAGGGGGACAGGGAGGCCTATGGCTACACCTTC